This TCR beta chain came from a study of blood T cell repertoires in COVID-19. Source study methods: Estimates of nucleated cell counts were drawn from the amplification of reference gene primers. Repertoires were generated with immunoSEQ multiplex PCR, while TCRdb's copy carries only in-frame clones and drops some. V and J calls and clone size are as listed in that table; D and trimming were resolved from the DNA. The sample has about 100,000 clones; roughly nine tenths are singletons. This CDR3 region has 15 residues. V was cut by 1 base and J by 4 bases, with 11 bases left in between. Germline lookup yields CDR1 SEHNR and CDR2 FQNEAQ (reference sequence).

Sequenced: peripheral blood. The rearrangement joins TRBV7-9 to TRBJ2-1, with a tentative D call TRBD1 (6 bases). This sequence originates from a man in his fifties with acute or convalescent COVID-19. CDR3 residues: CASSLVQGRYNEQFF. For the CDR3, the DNA is TGTGCCAGCAGCTTAGTACAGGGTCGGTACAATGAGCAGTTCTTC.